One sample yielded the 30 T cell receptor beta chains listed below, sequenced in a study of CD8 T cells in Susac syndrome. A quantity of 0.5 to 1 ug RNA underwent reverse transcription using random hexamers. TCRdb re-derived calls from the immunoSEQ multiplex PCR reads in MiXCR, one entry per CDR3 protein. The sample lists some 160,000 distinct CDR3 sequences, 85% to 95% seen once, with around 0.15% in the top ten. The sequenced material came from CD8+ T cells from PBMCs. The source is a human donor with multiple sclerosis.

The rearrangement uses TRBV9 and TRBJ2-1; possible D gene TRBD2, 6 bases. The germline V and J ends were trimmed by 3 bases and 3 bases, with 13 bases remaining between them. CDR3 length: 15 residues. The germline gives CDR1 SGDLS, CDR2 YYNGEE. The CDR3 DNA reads as TGTGCCAGCAGCGCGGTTAGCGGTTTCTACAATGAGCAGTTCTTC. It codes for CASSAVSGFYNEQFF. The whole variable domain, filled in from reference TRBV9 and TRBJ2-1, reads DSGVTQTPKHLITATGQRVTLRCSPRSGDLSVYWYQQSLDQGLQFLIQYYNGEERAKGNILERFSAQQFPDLHSELNLSSLELGDSALYFCASSAVSGFYNEQFFGPGTRLTVL.

The genes are TRBV2 and TRBJ2-7, with D maybe TRBD2 (6 bases). Per the germline V gene, CDR1 is SNHLY and CDR2 is FYNNEI. V lost 3 bases to trimming and J lost 4 bases, with 10 bases between them. The CDR3 runs to 13 residues. The DNA of the CDR3 is TGTGCCAGCAGTGATGGGGACTGGTACGAGCAGTACTTC. This sequence encodes CASSDGDWYEQYF.

V gene TRBV27 combines with J gene TRBJ2-1, with a possible D match to TRBD1 (5 bases). V shed 1 base and J shed 2 bases, with 9 bases lying between them. This CDR3 has 15 amino acids. Germline loops: CDR1 MNHEY, CDR2 SMNVEV (reference sequence). This chain's CDR3 is CASSLLGPTYNEQFF. DNA for the CDR3: TGTGCCAGCAGTTTATTGGGGCCTACCTACAATGAGCAGTTCTTC.

The chain employs TRBV2 and TRBJ1-2, with TRBD1 as a possible D gene (5 bases). This CDR3 comprises 12 residues. CDR1 SNHLY and CDR2 FYNNEI come from the germline V gene. With 3 bases removed from V and 7 bases from J, the gap between germline ends came to 9 bases. The CDR3 DNA follows: TGTGCCAGCAGTGACAGGGTGGCTGGCTACACCTTC. Translated: CASSDRVAGYTF.

This chain connects TRBV28 to TRBJ2-5, with D hard to call. Trimming removed 3 bases from V and 4 bases from J, with 12 bases in between. From germline, CDR1 is MDHEN and CDR2 SYDVKM. The CDR3 runs 14 residues. The CDR3: CASSFSWAGETQYF. The CDR3 coding sequence is TGTGCCAGCAGTTTTAGTTGGGCCGGAGAGACCCAGTACTTC.

This rearrangement joins TRBV29-1 to TRBJ2-7, with 11 bases matching TRBD1. V lost 3 bases, J lost 5 bases, and 12 bases stayed unmatched. CDR1 is SQVTM, CDR2 ANQGSEA, per germline. The CDR3 loop spans 16 amino acids. CDR3 nucleotides: TGCAGCGTTGATGGCCTACAAGGGACAGGGGGGCACGAGCAGTACTTC. It yields the protein CSVDGLQGTGGHEQYF.

This chain uses TRBV7-6 with TRBJ2-1; tentative D call: TRBD2 (5 bases). The CDR3 loop spans 14 amino acids. Trimming took off 5 bases at V and 6 bases at J, with 14 bases between the two ends. The germline gives CDR1 SGHVS, CDR2 FNYEAQ. CDR3 sequence: CASSPRGGFNEQFF. As DNA, the CDR3 is TGTGCCAGCAGCCCTCGGGGTGGCTTCAATGAGCAGTTCTTC.

The CDR3 sequence is CASSQAGGYNEQFF. The CDR3, as DNA: TGTGCCAGCAGCCAGGCGGGAGGTTACAATGAGCAGTTCTTC. The V gene is TRBV14, the J gene TRBJ2-1; 8 positions match TRBD2. The CDR3 spans 14 residues. V lost 3 bases to trimming and J lost 4 bases; unmatched junction nucleotides: 2. The germline gives CDR1 SGHDN, CDR2 FVKESK.

The gene calls are TRBV13 and TRBJ1-2, with 7 bases that match TRBD1. The germline V gene has CDR1 PRHDT and CDR2 FYEKMQ (reference sequence). The CDR3 has 12 residues. The junction had 6 bases not matched to a gene; V was cut back by 5 bases and J by 9 bases. CDR3 region: CASSPGQLSYTF. For the CDR3, the DNA is TGTGCCAGCAGCCCGGGACAGCTGAGCTACACCTTC.

This clonotype was counted once. The chain has TRBV29-1 and TRBJ2-2, with D tentatively TRBD1 (5 bases). CDR3 length: 13 amino acids. Per germline, CDR1 SQVTM and CDR2 ANQGSEA. Between the trimmed V and J ends, which lost 7 bases and 3 bases, there was a span of 12 bases. CDR3 amino acids: CSAATGDTGELFF. CDR3 bases: TGCAGCGCTGCTACAGGAGACACCGGGGAGCTGTTTTTT.

This sequence joins TRBV9 and TRBJ2-3; D possibly corresponds to TRBD1 (6 bases). The CDR3 extends over 15 amino acids. Germline CDR1 is SGDLS and CDR2 is YYNGEE. Trimming pared 2 bases from V and 2 bases from J, leaving 12 bases between. As DNA, the CDR3 is TGTGCCAGCAGCGTCCGGACAGCCCCCACAGATACGCAGTATTTT. It encodes CASSVRTAPTDTQYF.

This rearrangement joins TRBV15 to TRBJ2-1; D ambiguous. Germline loops: CDR1 LNHNV, CDR2 YYDKDF (reference sequence). Trimming stripped 5 bases from V and 5 bases from J, with 13 bases between. This CDR3 comprises 14 residues. Here the CDR3 DNA reads TGTGCCACCAGCCTTACGCCAGACCACAATGAGCAGTTCTTC. Translating it yields CATSLTPDHNEQFF.

This sequence joins TRBV12-5 and TRBJ1-1; the D gene is possibly TRBD1 (5 bases). The CDR3 length is 16 residues. V shed 5 bases and J shed 3 bases, with 19 bases lying between them. Germline V gene sequence: CDR1 LGHNT, CDR2 FRNRAP. The CDR3 loop is CASGTWGSRRDTEAFF. CDR3 bases: TGTGCTAGTGGTACGTGGGGCTCACGACGGGACACTGAAGCTTTCTTT.

This chain joins TRBV29-1 and TRBJ1-1, with D maybe TRBD1 (5 bases). Germline V CDR1 and CDR2: SQVTM, ANQGSEA. Trimming took off 4 bases at V and 1 base at J, with 10 bases between the two ends. The CDR3 loop spans 13 amino acids. The CDR3 is CSVGARENTEAFF. CDR3 nucleotides: TGCAGCGTTGGGGCCAGGGAGAACACTGAAGCTTTCTTT.

This clonotype was recorded a few times. The chain is built from TRBV7-3 and TRBJ2-1; no reliable D call. The CDR3 spans 12 residues. V lost 2 bases and J lost 6, with 5 bases in between. The V gene's germline CDR1 is SGHTA and CDR2 FQGTGA. The CDR3 DNA follows: TGTGCCAGCAGCTTAGATGGCAATGAGCAGTTCTTC. As protein: CASSLDGNEQFF.

This chain joins TRBV9 and TRBJ1-5; no definite D call. Trimming stripped 0 bases from V and 7 bases from J, with 8 bases between. Germline values: CDR1 SGDLS, CDR2 YYNGEE. This CDR3 has 13 amino acids. The CDR3 is CASSVGGQQPQHF. CDR3 DNA: TGTGCCAGCAGCGTAGGAGGGCAACAGCCCCAGCATTTT.

This chain connects TRBV5-1 to TRBJ2-1; D is tentatively TRBD1 or TRBD2 (6 bases each). CDR3 length: 13 residues. Between the trimmed V and J ends, which lost 0 bases and 9 bases, there was a span of 10 bases. Germline V gives CDR1 SGHRS, CDR2 YFSETQ. CDR3 loop: CASSLVGGLEQFF. CDR3 in DNA: TGCGCCAGCAGCTTGGTTGGGGGGCTTGAGCAGTTCTTC.

This clonotype was seen more than once but under ten times. V is TRBV20-1 and J is TRBJ2-3, with D perhaps TRBD2 (6 bases). The CDR3 spans 14 residues. The germline V and J ends were trimmed by 1 base and 2 bases, with 10 bases remaining between them. Germline V gene lookup returns CDR1 DFQATT and CDR2 SNEGSKA (reference sequence). CDR3 bases: TGCAGTGCTAGAGGTAGCGGCTTCACAGATACGCAGTATTTT. This gives the protein CSARGSGFTDTQYF.

The V call is TRBV20-1, the J call TRBJ2-7, with D perhaps TRBD2 (6 bases). The CDR3 loop spans 16 amino acids. Trimming stripped 3 bases from V and 5 bases from J, with 23 bases between. The germline V gene has CDR1 DFQATT and CDR2 SNEGSKA (reference sequence). The CDR3 DNA follows: TGCAGTGCTAGTTCATCTGAGGGACTCTTATTCAACGAGCAGTACTTC. Translation gives CSASSSEGLLFNEQYF.

V and J are TRBV6-5 and TRBJ2-7; D is undetermined. The length of the CDR3 is 13 residues. V lost 5 bases and J 4 bases, leaving 12 bases between the germline ends. Germline lookup yields CDR1 MNHEY and CDR2 SVGAGI. CDR3: CASSPTTEYEQYF. The CDR3 coding sequence is TGTGCCAGCAGTCCGACGACGGAATACGAGCAGTACTTC.

The CDR3 is CSVEDRSAGGYTF. The CDR3 nucleotides read TGCAGCGTTGAAGATCGGTCCGCGGGGGGCTACACCTTC. The chain has TRBV29-1 and TRBJ1-2; no clear D. Germline lookup yields CDR1 SQVTM and CDR2 ANQGSEA. Trimming left V 0 bases short and J 8 bases short, with 13 bases between. The CDR3 loop spans 13 amino acids. Using reference TRBV29-1 and TRBJ1-2 for the parts outside the CDR3, the full variable domain is SAVISQKPSRDICQRGTSLTIQCQVDSQVTMMFWYRQQPGQSLTLIATANQGSEATYESGFVIDKFPISRPNLTFSTLTVSNMSPEDSSIYLCSVEDRSAGGYTFGSGTRLTVV.

The J gene is TRBJ2-7, the V gene TRBV27, with a weak D call TRBD1 (6 bases). CDR3 length equals 12 residues. From germline, CDR1 is MNHEY and CDR2 SMNVEV (reference sequence). Trimming took 8 bases from V and 3 from J, leaving 11 bases between them. CDR3 residues: CASGGRVYEQYF. CDR3 sequence (DNA): TGTGCCAGCGGGGGCAGGGTCTACGAGCAGTACTTC.

In this sample, this clonotype turned up once. The chain uses TRBV4-2 and TRBJ1-1; 7 positions agree with TRBD1. This CDR3 contains 19 residues. Germline values: CDR1 LGHNA, CDR2 YNFKEQ. V shed 3 bases and J 1 base; nucleotides not matched to a gene: 17. This CDR3 is CASSHAGGGQVMGNTEAFF. CDR3 coding DNA: TGTGCCAGCAGCCATGCGGGGGGCGGACAGGTAATGGGGAACACTGAAGCTTTCTTT.

The sample holds one count of this clonotype. CDR3 in amino acids: CASSKGTGEETQYF. CDR3 DNA: TGTGCCAGCAGCAAAGGGACAGGGGAAGAGACCCAGTACTTC. The genes are TRBV9 and TRBJ2-5; 10 positions agree with TRBD1. The CDR3 covers 14 residues. Losses at the gene ends were 4 bases for V and 3 bases for J; bases not matched to a gene: 3. Germline V gene sequence: CDR1 SGDLS, CDR2 YYNGEE.

The chain is built from TRBV29-1 and TRBJ2-1; D call uncertain. The V gene lost 8 bases and the J gene lost 6 bases, with 8 bases spanning the gap. Germline V gene sequence: CDR1 SQVTM, CDR2 ANQGSEA. The CDR3 has 10 amino acids. This CDR3 reads CSTRVNEQFF. The CDR3 DNA sequence: TGCAGCACGCGAGTCAATGAGCAGTTCTTC.

In DNA form, the CDR3 reads TGTGCCTGGTCATCGGGACTAGGCGACAATGAGCAGTTCTTC. Translation: CAWSSGLGDNEQFF. The chain links TRBV30 to TRBJ2-1, with 8 bases identical to TRBD2. The CDR3 has 14 amino acids. Germline V gene data show CDR1 as GTSNPN and CDR2 as SVGIG (reference sequence). V dropped 5 bases and J dropped 5; count of bases not matched to a gene: 8.

CDR3 sequence reads: CASRGNSYEQYF. CDR3 DNA sequence: TGTGCCAGCAGGGGGAACTCCTACGAGCAGTACTTC. V is TRBV4-2 and J is TRBJ2-7; D gene ambiguous. The ends were cut back, 6 bases at V and 0 bases at J, with 6 bases in the middle. From germline, CDR1 is LGHNA and CDR2 YNFKEQ. The CDR3 sequence is 12 residues long.

This chain connects TRBV27 to TRBJ2-1, with 9 bases identical to TRBD2. After removal of 6 bases from V and 3 bases from J, the junction contained 3 bases not matched to a gene. Germline V gene lookup returns CDR1 MNHEY and CDR2 SMNVEV (reference sequence). This CDR3 has 14 residues. DNA for the CDR3: TGTGCCAGCAGGGCGGGAGGGCACTACAATGAGCAGTTCTTC. Translating it yields CASRAGGHYNEQFF.

The chain joins TRBV15 to TRBJ1-1; possibly TRBD1 for D (6 bases). From germline, CDR1 is LNHNV and CDR2 YYDKDF (reference sequence). The CDR3 consists of 14 residues. V lost 5 bases and J 0 bases, leaving 10 bases between the germline ends. DNA for the CDR3: TGTGCCACCAGCCCAGGACAGATGAACACTGAAGCTTTCTTT. This encodes CATSPGQMNTEAFF.

The chain recombines TRBV5-1 with TRBJ2-7; D may correspond to TRBD1 or TRBD2 (5 bases each). The CDR3 has 15 residues. The V gene lost 4 bases and the J gene lost 0 bases, with 14 bases spanning the gap. From germline, CDR1 is SGHRS and CDR2 YFSETQ. The CDR3 is CASSPPGGYSYEQYF. CDR3 coding DNA: TGCGCCAGCAGCCCCCCTGGGGGTTACTCCTACGAGCAGTACTTC.